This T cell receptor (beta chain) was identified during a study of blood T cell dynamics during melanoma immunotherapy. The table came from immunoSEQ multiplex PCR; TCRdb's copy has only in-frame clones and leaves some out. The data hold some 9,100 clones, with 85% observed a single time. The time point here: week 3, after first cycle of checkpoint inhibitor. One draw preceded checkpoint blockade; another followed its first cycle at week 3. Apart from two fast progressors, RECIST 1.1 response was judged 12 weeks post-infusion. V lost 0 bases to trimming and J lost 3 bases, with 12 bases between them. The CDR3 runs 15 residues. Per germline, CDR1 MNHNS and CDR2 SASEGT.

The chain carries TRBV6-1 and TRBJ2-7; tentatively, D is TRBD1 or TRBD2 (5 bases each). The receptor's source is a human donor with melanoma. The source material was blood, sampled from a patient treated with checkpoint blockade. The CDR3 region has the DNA TGTGCCAGCAGTGAAGCACCGGGACGGAACTACGAGCAGTACTTC. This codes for CASSEAPGRNYEQYF.